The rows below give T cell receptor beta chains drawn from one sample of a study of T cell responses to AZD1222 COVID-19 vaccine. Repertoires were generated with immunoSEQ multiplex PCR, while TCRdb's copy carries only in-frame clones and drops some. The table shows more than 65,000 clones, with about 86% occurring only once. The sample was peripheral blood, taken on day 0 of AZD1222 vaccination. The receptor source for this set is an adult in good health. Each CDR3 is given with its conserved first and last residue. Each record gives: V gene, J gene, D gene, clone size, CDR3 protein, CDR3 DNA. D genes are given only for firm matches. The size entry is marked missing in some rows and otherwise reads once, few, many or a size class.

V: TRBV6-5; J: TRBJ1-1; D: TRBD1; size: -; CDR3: CASSGSGQGTTEAFF; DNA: TGTGCCAGCAGCGGGTCGGGACAGGGGACCACTGAAGCTTTCTTT
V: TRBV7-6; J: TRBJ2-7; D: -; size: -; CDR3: CASSLEGSSSYEQYF; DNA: TGTGCCAGCAGCTTAGAGGGCAGCTCGTCCTACGAGCAGTACTTC
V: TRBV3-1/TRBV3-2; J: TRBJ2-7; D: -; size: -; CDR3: CASSRTDKPSYEQYF; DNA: TGTGCCAGCAGCCGGACGGACAAACCATCCTACGAGCAGTACTTC
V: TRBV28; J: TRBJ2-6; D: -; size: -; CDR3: CASSSPGEGANVLTF; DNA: TGTGCCAGCAGTTCACCAGGGGAGGGGGCCAACGTCCTGACTTTC
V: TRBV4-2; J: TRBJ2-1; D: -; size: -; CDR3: CASSPGFWSYEQFF; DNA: TGTGCCAGCAGCCCGGGCTTCTGGAGTTATGAGCAGTTCTTC
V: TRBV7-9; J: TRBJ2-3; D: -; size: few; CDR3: CASSLEDTSRQYF; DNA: TGTGCCAGCAGCTTAGAGGACACTAGTAGGCAGTATTTT
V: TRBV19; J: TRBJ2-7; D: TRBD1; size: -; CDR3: CATRPREPGQGSYEQYF; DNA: TGTGCCACCCGTCCCCGCGAGCCGGGACAGGGTTCCTACGAGCAGTACTTC
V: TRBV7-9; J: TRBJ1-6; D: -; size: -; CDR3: CASSLGPGSNNSPLHF; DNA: TGTGCCAGCAGCTTAGGGCCGGGAAGTAATAATTCACCCCTCCACTTT
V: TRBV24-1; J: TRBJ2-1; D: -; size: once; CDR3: CATSDGPRRNEQFF; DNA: TGTGCCACCAGTGATGGTCCTAGGCGGAATGAGCAGTTCTTC
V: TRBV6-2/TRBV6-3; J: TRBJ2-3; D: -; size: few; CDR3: CASSSHPLADTQYF; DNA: TGTGCCAGCAGTTCCCACCCTCTAGCGGATACGCAGTATTTT
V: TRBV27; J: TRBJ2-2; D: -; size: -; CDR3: CASSVRTGRVAGELFF; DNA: TGTGCCAGCAGTGTCCGGACCGGCAGGGTCGCCGGGGAGCTGTTTTTT
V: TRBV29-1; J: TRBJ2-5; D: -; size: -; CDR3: CSVDLGAETQYF; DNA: TGCAGCGTTGATCTGGGGGCAGAGACCCAGTACTTC
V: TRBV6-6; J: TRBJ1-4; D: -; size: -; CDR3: CATPRSDNEKLFF; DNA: TGTGCCACCCCCCGATCCGATAATGAAAAACTGTTTTTT
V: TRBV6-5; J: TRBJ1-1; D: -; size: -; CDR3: CASRSQGTEAFF; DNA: TGTGCCAGCAGGTCGCAGGGGACTGAAGCTTTCTTT
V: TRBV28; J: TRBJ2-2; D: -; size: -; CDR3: CATFLRDGNTGELFF; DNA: TGTGCCACGTTCCTCCGGGACGGTAACACCGGGGAGCTGTTTTTT
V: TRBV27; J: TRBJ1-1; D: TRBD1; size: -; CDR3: CASSSQFNPDRGVRKTEAFF; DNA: TGTGCCAGCAGTTCGCAATTCAACCCAGACAGGGGCGTAAGGAAAACTGAAGCTTTCTTT
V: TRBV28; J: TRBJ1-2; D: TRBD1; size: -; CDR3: CASSSPTGGRYGYTF; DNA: TGTGCCAGCAGTTCCCCTACAGGGGGTCGCTATGGCTACACCTTC
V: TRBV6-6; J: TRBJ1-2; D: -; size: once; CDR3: CASSYSQGIGGYTF; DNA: TGTGCCAGCAGTTACTCCCAGGGGATCGGTGGCTACACCTTC
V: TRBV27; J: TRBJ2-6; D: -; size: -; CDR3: CASSLVTKAGANVLTF; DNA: TGTGCCAGCAGTTTAGTGACCAAGGCTGGGGCCAACGTCCTGACTTTC
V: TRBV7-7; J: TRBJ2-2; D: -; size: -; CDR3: CASTPGSQPTGELFF; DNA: TGTGCTAGCACCCCAGGGAGTCAGCCCACCGGGGAGCTGTTTTTT
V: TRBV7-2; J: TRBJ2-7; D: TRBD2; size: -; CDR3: CASSPASGTLGLGYEQYF; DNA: TGTGCCAGCAGCCCGGCTAGCGGTACCCTGGGGCTGGGCTACGAGCAGTACTTC
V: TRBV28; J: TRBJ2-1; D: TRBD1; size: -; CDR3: CASSPTGDGYNEQFF; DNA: TGTGCCAGCAGTCCTACAGGGGATGGATACAATGAGCAGTTCTTC
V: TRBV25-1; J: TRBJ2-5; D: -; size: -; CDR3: CASSESEGAYQETQYF; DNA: TGTGCCAGCAGTGAATCGGAGGGGGCGTACCAAGAGACCCAGTACTTC
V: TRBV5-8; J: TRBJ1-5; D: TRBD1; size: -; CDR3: CASSLEGGMRQPQHF; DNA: TGTGCCAGCAGCTTGGAAGGGGGCATGCGTCAGCCCCAGCATTTT
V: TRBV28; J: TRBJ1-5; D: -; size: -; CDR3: CASSRTQPQHF; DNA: TGTGCCAGCAGTAGAACTCAGCCCCAGCATTTT
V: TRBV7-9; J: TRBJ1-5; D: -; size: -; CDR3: CASSLGGAGNQPQHF; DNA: TGTGCCAGCAGCTTAGGAGGGGCAGGAAATCAGCCCCAGCATTTT
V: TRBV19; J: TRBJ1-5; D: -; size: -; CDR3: CASSIRQGNQPQHF; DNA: TGTGCCAGTAGTATTAGGCAGGGCAATCAGCCCCAGCATTTT
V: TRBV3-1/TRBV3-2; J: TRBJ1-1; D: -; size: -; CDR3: CASSQSAGGHTEAFF; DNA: TGTGCCAGCAGCCAAAGCGCTGGGGGCCACACTGAAGCTTTCTTT
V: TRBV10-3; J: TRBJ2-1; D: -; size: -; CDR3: CAISESSGSSYNEQFF; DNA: TGTGCCATCAGTGAGTCGTCCGGGAGCTCCTACAATGAGCAGTTCTTC
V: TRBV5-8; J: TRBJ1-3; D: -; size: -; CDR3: CASSSYLRTTRGNTIYF; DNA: TGTGCCAGCAGTTCCTACTTACGGACAACCCGTGGAAACACCATATATTTT
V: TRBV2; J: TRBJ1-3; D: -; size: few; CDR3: CASREGGASGNTIYF; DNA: TGTGCCAGCAGGGAAGGCGGGGCCTCTGGAAACACCATATATTTT
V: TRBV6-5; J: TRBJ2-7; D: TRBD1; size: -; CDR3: CASSDSGGSYEQYF; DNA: TGTGCCAGCAGCGACTCAGGGGGAAGTTACGAGCAGTACTTC
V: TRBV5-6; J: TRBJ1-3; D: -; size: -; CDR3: CASSTRSGNTIYF; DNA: TGTGCCAGCAGCACGCGCTCTGGAAACACCATATATTTT
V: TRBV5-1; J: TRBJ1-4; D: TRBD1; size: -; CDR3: CASSSRTGDEKLFF; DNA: TGCGCCAGCAGCTCGAGGACAGGGGACGAAAAACTGTTTTTT
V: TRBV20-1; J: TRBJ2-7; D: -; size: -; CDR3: CSALKGYEQYF; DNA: TGCAGTGCCCTCAAGGGTTACGAGCAGTACTTC
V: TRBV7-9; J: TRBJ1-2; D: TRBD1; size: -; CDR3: CASSSADRESYGYTF; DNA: TGTGCCAGCAGCTCTGCAGACAGGGAAAGCTATGGCTACACCTTC
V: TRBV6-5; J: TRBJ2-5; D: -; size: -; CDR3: CASSYSGQGVETQYF; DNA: TGTGCCAGCAGTTACTCCGGGCAGGGAGTAGAGACCCAGTACTTC
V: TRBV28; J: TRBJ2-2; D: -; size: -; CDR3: CASSLFVGSNTGELFF; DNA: TGTGCCAGCAGTTTATTCGTCGGATCGAACACCGGGGAGCTGTTTTTT
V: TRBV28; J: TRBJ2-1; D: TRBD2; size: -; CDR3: CASGGTNPNEQFF; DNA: TGTGCCAGCGGAGGGACTAACCCGAATGAGCAGTTCTTC
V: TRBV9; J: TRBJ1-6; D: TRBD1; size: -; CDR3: CASSSGTGVNSPLHF; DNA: TGTGCCAGCAGCTCCGGGACAGGGGTTAATTCACCCCTCCACTTT
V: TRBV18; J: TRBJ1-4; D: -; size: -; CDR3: CASSLQQEKLFF; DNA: TGTGCCAGCTCACTGCAACAGGAAAAACTGTTTTTT
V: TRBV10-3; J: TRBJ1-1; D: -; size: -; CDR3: CAISEWGGGRNTEAFF; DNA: TGTGCCATCAGTGAGTGGGGTGGGGGACGGAACACTGAAGCTTTCTTT
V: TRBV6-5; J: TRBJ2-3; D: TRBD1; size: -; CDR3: CASRRTGATDTQYF; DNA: TGTGCCAGCAGACGGACAGGGGCCACAGATACGCAGTATTTT
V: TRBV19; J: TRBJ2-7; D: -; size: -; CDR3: CASSKRVTGEQYF; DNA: TGTGCCAGTAGTAAACGGGTGACCGGCGAGCAGTACTTC
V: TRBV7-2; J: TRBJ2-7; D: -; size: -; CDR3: CASSFWGGGGVPYEQYF; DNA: TGTGCCAGCAGCTTTTGGGGAGGAGGGGGCGTTCCCTACGAGCAGTACTTC
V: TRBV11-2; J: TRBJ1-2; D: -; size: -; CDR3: CASSQDRSFYGYTF; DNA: TGTGCCAGCAGCCAGGATAGGTCTTTCTATGGCTACACCTTC
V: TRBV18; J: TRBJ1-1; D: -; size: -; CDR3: CASSPGRTSTEAFF; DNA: TGTGCCAGCTCACCAGGCCGAACCTCCACTGAAGCTTTCTTT